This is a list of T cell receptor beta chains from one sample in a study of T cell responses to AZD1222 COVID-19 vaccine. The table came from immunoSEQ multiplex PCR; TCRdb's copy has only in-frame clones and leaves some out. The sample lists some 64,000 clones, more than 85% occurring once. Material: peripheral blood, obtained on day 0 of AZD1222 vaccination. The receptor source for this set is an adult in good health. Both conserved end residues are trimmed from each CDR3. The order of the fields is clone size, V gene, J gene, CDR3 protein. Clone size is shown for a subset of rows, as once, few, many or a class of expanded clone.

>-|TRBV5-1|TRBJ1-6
ASSLRQGPTTPLH
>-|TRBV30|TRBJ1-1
AWSVTGGTEAF
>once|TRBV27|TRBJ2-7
ASSFARRHYEQY
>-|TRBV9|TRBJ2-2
ASSPETGSPRDTGELF
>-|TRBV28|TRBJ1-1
ASSGGWDEAF
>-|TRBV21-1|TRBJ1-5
AGDRFRPQH
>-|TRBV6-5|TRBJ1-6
ASSQDRGYNSPLH
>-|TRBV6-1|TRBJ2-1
ASSEAVFRLAGNNEQF
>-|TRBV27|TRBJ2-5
ASSPYRTSGNEETQY
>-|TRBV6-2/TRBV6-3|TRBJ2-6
ASSYFGSSGANVLT
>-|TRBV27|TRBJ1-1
ASSPQPRGSTEAF
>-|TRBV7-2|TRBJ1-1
ASSLAGAQGTEAF
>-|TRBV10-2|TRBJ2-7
ASSAVRQGYSYEQY
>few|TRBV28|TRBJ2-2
ASRYGTANTGELF
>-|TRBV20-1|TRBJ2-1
SASRGGYSYNEQF
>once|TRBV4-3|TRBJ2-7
ASSQDWGELSYEQY
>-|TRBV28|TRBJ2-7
ASRGQGANEQY
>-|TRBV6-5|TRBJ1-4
ASKRTLTTNEKLF
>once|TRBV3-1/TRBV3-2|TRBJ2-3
ATERGGTDTQY
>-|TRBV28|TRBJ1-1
ATQGQASGTF
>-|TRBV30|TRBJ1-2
AWRDSENYGYT
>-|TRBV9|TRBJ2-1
ASTVAGVGEQF
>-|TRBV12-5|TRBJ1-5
ASGLVIGRGNRQPQH
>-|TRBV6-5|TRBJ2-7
ASSYHGFYEQY
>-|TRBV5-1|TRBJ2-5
ASSLRYDWETQY
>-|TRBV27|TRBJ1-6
ASSLSGRDGAVYNSPLH
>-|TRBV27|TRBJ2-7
ASRSGTGPYEQY
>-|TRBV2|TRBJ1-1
ASSEDRLNTEAF
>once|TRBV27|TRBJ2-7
ASSLSWGHEQY
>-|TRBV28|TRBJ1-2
ASSSIIYPLDREYGYT
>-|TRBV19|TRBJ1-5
ASSTSPNQPQH
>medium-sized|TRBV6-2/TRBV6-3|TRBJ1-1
ASSLTGTEAF
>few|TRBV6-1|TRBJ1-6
ASSEAGQGNSPLH
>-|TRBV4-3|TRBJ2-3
ASSQESGRGGLSTDTQY
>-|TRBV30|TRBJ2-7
AWSVTSGPPSQYYEQY
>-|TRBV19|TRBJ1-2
ASTYWGGQAYGYT
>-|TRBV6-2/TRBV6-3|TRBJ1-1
ASSSLQGSTEAF
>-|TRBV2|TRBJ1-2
ASSPGQGSYGYT
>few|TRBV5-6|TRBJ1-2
ASSLVTANYGYT
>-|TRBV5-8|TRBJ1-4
ASSSTGGPEKLF
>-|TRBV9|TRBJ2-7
ASSKTGDPYYEQY
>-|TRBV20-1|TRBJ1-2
SASGGEGYT
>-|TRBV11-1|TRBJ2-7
ASSLPGSYEQY
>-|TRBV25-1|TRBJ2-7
ASRDRASYEQY
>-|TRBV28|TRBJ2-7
ASSLNTPGEQY
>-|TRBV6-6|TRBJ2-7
ASSQPGQGHHEQY
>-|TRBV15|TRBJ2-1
ATSRVGGRNEQF
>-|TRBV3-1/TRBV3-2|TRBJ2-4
ASSQAGLAITSVQY